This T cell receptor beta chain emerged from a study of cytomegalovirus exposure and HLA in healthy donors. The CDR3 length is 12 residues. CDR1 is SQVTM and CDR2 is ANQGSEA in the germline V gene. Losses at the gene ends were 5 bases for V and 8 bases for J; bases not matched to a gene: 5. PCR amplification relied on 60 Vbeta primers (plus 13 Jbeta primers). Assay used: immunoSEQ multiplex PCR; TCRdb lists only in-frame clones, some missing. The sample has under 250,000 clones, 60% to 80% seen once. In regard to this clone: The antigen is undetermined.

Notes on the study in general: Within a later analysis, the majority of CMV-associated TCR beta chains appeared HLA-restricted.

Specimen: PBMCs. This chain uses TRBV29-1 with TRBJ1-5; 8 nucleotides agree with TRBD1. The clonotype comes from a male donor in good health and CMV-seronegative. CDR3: CSVSGGGEPQHF. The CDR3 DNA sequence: TGCAGCGTTTCAGGGGGCGGAGAGCCCCAGCATTTT.